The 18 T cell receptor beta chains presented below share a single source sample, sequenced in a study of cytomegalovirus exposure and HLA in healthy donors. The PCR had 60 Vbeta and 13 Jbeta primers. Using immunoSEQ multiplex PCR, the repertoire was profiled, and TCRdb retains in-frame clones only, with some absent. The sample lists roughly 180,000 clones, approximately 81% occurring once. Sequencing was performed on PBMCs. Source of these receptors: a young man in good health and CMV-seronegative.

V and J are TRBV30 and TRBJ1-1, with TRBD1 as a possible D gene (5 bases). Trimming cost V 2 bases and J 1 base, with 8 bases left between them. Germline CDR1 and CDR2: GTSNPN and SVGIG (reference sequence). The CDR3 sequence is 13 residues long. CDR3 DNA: TGTGCCTGGAGTCAAACAGGGAACACTGAAGCTTTCTTT. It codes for CAWSQTGNTEAFF.

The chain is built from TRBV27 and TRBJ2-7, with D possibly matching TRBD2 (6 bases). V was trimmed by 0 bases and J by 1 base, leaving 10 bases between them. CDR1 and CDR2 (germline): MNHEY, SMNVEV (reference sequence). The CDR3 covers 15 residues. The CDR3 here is CASSLSSGSSYEQYF. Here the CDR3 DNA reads TGTGCCAGCAGTTTATCTAGCGGAAGTTCCTACGAGCAGTACTTC.

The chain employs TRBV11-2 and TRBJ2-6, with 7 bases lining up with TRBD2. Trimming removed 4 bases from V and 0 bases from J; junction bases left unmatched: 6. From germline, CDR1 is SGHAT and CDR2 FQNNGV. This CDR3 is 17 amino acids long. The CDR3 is CASSSLAESSGANVLTF. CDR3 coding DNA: TGTGCCAGCAGCTCCCTAGCGGAGAGCTCTGGGGCCAACGTCCTGACTTTC.

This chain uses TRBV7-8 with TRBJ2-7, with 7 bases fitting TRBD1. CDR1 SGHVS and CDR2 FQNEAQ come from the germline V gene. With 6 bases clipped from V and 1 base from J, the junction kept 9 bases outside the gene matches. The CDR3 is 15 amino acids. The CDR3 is CASSYNTGVSYEQYF. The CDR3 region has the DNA TGTGCCAGCAGTTACAATACAGGGGTTTCCTACGAGCAGTACTTC.

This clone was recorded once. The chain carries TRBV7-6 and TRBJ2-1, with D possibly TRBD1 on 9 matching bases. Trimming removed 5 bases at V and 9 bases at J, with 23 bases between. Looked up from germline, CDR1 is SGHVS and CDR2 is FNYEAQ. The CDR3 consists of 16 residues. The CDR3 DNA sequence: TGTGCCAGCAGCCTCGGGGGGGGGACAGGGTTACTTGAGCAGTTCTTC. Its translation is CASSLGGGTGLLEQFF.

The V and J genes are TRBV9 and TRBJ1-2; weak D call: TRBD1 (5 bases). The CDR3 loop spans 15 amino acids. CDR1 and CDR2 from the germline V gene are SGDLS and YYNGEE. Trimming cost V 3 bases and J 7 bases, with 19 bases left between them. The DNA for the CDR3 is TGTGCCAGCAGCGCCGACAGCCTCACTCTTCCTGGCTACACCTTC. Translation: CASSADSLTLPGYTF.

The CDR3 spells CASSPDRGLGAKFLYEQYF. The CDR3 region has the DNA TGCGCCAGCAGCCCGGACAGGGGTCTGGGAGCTAAGTTTCTCTACGAGCAGTACTTC. This chain connects TRBV5-1 to TRBJ2-7; 9 bases fit TRBD1. The CDR3 covers 19 residues. The germline gives CDR1 SGHRS, CDR2 YFSETQ. V was pared by 4 bases and J by 3 bases, with 20 bases of the junction left unmatched.

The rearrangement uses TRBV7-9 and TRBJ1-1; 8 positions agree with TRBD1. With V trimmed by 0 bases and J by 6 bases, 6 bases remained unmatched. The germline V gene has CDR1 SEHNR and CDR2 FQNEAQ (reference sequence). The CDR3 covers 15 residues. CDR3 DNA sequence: TGTGCCAGCAGCTTAGCCGCCAGGGGGCACGCTGAAGCTTTCTTT. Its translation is CASSLAARGHAEAFF.

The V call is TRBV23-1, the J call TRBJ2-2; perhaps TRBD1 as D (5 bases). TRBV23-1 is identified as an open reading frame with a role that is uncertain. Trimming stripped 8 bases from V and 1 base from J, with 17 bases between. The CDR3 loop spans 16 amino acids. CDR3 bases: TGCGCCAGCTTCCCCATGGGAACAGGGAACACCGGGGAGCTGTTTTTT. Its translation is CASFPMGTGNTGELFF.

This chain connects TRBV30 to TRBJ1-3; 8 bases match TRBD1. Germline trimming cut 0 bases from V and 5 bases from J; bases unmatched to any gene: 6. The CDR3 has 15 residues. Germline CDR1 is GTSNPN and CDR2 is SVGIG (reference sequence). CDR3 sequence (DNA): TGTGCCTGGAGTGTTTCTTGGACAGGGCGAAACACCATATATTTT. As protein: CAWSVSWTGRNTIYF.

The DNA of the CDR3 is TGCAGTGCTGAGCGGGCAGATACGCAGTATTTT. It codes for CSAERADTQYF. V and J are TRBV20-1 and TRBJ2-3; possibly TRBD2 for D (6 bases). V shed 5 bases and J shed 4 bases, with 7 bases lying between them. In germline, CDR1 is DFQATT, CDR2 SNEGSKA (reference sequence). This CDR3 has 11 residues.

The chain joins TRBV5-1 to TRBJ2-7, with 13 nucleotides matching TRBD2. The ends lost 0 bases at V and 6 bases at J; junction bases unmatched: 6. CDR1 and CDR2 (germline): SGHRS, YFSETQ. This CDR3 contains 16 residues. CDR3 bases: TGCGCCAGCAGCTTGGCCACTAGCGGGAGGGCCGGCGAGCAGTACTTC. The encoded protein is CASSLATSGRAGEQYF.

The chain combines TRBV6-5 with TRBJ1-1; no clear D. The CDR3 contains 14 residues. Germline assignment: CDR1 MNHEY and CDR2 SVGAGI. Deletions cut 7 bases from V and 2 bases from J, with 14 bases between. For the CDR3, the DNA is TGTGCCAGCACCTTAGCGGGAAGTAACACTGAAGCTTTCTTT. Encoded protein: CASTLAGSNTEAFF.

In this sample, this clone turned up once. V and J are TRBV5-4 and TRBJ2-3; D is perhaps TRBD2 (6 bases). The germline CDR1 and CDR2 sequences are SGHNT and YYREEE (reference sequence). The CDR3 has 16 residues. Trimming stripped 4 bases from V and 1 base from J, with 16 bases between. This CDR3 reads CASSLMTRSRTDTQYF. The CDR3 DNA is TGTGCCAGCAGCCTCATGACTAGATCTCGCACAGATACGCAGTATTTT.

The CDR3 spells CASSLASGSYNSPLHF. DNA for the CDR3: TGCGCCAGCAGCTTGGCCTCCGGGAGCTATAATTCACCCCTCCACTTT. The chain joins TRBV5-1 to TRBJ1-6; the D is unclear. Trimming took off 0 bases at V and 3 bases at J, with 10 bases between the two ends. The CDR3 consists of 16 residues. Germline V lookup: CDR1 SGHRS, CDR2 YFSETQ.

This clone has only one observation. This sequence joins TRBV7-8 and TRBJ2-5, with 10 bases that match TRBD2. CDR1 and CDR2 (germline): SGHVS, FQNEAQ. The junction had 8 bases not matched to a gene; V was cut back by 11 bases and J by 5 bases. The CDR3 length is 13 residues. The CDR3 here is CAAEREGSETQYF. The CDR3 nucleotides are TGTGCCGCGGAGCGGGAGGGCTCCGAGACCCAGTACTTC. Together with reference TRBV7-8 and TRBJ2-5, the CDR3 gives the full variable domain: GAGVSQSPRYKVAKRGQDVALRCDPISGHVSLFWYQQALGQGPEFLTYFQNEAQLDKSGLPSDRFFAERPEGSVSTLKIQRTQQEDSAVYLCAAEREGSETQYFGPGTRLLVL.

The CDR3 nucleotides are TGTGCCAGCAGTTCAACCCCGGGACTAGCGTCGGATACGCAGTATTTT. Protein product: CASSSTPGLASDTQYF. The V call is TRBV6-5, the J call TRBJ2-3, with TRBD2 matching over 10 bases. Germline V gene lookup returns CDR1 MNHEY and CDR2 SVGAGI. The trim removed 4 bases at V and 6 bases at J, leaving 10 bases unmatched. The CDR3 sequence is 16 residues long.

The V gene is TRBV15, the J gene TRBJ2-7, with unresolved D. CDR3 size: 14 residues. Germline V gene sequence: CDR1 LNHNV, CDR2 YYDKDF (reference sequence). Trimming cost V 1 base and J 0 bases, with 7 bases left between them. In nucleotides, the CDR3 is TGTGCCACCAGCAGAGGGCCAGGCTCCTACGAGCAGTACTTC. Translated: CATSRGPGSYEQYF.